This TCR beta chain originates from a study of technical replicates of blood from several donors. Generated by immunoSEQ multiplex PCR, the TCRdb table keeps only in-frame clones and is missing some. The sample lists 78,000 or so clones, around 91% seen once, with under 0.4% in the top ten. Germline values: CDR1 LNHDA, CDR2 SQIVND (reference sequence). The V gene lost 7 bases and the J gene lost 0 bases, with 9 bases spanning the gap. The CDR3 is 13 amino acids. The J gene is TRBJ1-1, the V gene TRBV19; D gene unclear. Material: T cells isolated from PBMCs. This sequence was found in a human donor in good health. Some clones in this sample may be carry-over from other donors' samples. CDR3 in DNA: TGTGCCAGTACTGGAGGGATGAACACTGAAGCTTTCTTT. This encodes CASTGGMNTEAFF.